This TCR beta chain was captured in a study of CD4 and CD8 cells across lung adenocarcinoma regions. This clonotype has ten or more counts. TCRdb re-analysed the PCR reads in MiXCR, keeping a single row per CDR3 protein. Among about 25,000 distinct CDR3 sequences listed, 50% to 55% were seen once. CDR1 is MNHEY, CDR2 SMNVEV, per germline (reference sequence). Trimming left V 8 bases short and J 8 bases short, with 18 bases between. CDR3 size: 13 residues. The rearrangement joins TRBV27 to TRBJ1-2; possibly TRBD1 for D (5 bases). Sequencing used CD8+ T cells from the center of a lung tumor. This receptor was taken from a male donor with lung adenocarcinoma. The CD4 and CD8 labels of this study may be unreliable. CDR3 sequence: CASWGLGQFGYTF. The DNA for the CDR3 is TGTGCCAGCTGGGGACTCGGACAATTCGGCTACACCTTC.